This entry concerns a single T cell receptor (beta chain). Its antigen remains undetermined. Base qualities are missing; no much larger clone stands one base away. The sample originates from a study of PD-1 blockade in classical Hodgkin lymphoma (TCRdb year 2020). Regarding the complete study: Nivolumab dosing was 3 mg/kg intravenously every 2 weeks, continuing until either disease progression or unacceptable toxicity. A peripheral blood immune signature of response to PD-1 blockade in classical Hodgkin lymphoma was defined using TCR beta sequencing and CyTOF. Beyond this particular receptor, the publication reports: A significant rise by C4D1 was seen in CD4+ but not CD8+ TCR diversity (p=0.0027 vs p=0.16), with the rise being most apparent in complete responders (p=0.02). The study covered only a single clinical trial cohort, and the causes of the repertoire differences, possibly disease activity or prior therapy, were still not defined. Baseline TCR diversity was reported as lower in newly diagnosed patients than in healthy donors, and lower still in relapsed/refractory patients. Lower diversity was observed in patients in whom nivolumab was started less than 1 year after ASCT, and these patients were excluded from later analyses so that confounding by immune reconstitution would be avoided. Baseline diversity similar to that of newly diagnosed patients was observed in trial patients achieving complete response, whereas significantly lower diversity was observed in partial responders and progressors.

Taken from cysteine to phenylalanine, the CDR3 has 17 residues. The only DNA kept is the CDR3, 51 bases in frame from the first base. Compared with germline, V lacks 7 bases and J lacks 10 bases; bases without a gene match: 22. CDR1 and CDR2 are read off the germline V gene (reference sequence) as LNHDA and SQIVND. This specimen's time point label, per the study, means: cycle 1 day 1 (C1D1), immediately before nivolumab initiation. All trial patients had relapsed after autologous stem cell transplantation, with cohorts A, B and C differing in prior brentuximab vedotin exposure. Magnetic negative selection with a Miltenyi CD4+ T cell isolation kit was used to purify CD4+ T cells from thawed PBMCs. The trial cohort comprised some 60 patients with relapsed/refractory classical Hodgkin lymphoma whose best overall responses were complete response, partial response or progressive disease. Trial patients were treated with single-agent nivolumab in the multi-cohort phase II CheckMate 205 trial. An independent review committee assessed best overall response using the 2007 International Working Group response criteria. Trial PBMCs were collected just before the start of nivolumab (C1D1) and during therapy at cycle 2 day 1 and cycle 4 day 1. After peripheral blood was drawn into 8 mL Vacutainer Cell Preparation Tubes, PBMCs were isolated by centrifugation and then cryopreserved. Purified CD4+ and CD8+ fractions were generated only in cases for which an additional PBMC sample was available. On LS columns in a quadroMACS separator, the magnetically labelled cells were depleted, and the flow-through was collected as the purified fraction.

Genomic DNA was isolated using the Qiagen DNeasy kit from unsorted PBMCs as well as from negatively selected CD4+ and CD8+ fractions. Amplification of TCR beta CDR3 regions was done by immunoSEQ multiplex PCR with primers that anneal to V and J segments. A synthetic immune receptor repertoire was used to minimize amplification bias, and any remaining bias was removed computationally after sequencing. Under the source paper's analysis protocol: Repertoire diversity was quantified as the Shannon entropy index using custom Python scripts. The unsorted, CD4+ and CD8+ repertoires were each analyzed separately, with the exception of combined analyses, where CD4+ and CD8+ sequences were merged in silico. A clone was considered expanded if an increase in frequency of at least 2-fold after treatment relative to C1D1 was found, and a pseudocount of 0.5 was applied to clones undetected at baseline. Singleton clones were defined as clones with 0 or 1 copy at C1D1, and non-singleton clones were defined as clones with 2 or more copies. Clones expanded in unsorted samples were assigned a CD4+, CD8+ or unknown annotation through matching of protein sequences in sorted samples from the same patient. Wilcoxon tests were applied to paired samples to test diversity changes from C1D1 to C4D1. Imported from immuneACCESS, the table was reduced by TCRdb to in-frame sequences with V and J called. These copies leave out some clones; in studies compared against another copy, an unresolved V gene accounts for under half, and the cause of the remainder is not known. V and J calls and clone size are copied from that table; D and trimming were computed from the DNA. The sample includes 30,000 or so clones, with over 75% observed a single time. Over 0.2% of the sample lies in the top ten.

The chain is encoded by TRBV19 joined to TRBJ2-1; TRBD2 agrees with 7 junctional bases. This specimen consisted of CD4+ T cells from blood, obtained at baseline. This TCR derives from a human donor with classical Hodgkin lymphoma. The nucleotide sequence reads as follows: TGTGCCAGTACTGCAAGTCGTGGGAGGGCCCTAATTGGGGAGCAGTTCTTC. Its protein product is CASTASRGRALIGEQFF.